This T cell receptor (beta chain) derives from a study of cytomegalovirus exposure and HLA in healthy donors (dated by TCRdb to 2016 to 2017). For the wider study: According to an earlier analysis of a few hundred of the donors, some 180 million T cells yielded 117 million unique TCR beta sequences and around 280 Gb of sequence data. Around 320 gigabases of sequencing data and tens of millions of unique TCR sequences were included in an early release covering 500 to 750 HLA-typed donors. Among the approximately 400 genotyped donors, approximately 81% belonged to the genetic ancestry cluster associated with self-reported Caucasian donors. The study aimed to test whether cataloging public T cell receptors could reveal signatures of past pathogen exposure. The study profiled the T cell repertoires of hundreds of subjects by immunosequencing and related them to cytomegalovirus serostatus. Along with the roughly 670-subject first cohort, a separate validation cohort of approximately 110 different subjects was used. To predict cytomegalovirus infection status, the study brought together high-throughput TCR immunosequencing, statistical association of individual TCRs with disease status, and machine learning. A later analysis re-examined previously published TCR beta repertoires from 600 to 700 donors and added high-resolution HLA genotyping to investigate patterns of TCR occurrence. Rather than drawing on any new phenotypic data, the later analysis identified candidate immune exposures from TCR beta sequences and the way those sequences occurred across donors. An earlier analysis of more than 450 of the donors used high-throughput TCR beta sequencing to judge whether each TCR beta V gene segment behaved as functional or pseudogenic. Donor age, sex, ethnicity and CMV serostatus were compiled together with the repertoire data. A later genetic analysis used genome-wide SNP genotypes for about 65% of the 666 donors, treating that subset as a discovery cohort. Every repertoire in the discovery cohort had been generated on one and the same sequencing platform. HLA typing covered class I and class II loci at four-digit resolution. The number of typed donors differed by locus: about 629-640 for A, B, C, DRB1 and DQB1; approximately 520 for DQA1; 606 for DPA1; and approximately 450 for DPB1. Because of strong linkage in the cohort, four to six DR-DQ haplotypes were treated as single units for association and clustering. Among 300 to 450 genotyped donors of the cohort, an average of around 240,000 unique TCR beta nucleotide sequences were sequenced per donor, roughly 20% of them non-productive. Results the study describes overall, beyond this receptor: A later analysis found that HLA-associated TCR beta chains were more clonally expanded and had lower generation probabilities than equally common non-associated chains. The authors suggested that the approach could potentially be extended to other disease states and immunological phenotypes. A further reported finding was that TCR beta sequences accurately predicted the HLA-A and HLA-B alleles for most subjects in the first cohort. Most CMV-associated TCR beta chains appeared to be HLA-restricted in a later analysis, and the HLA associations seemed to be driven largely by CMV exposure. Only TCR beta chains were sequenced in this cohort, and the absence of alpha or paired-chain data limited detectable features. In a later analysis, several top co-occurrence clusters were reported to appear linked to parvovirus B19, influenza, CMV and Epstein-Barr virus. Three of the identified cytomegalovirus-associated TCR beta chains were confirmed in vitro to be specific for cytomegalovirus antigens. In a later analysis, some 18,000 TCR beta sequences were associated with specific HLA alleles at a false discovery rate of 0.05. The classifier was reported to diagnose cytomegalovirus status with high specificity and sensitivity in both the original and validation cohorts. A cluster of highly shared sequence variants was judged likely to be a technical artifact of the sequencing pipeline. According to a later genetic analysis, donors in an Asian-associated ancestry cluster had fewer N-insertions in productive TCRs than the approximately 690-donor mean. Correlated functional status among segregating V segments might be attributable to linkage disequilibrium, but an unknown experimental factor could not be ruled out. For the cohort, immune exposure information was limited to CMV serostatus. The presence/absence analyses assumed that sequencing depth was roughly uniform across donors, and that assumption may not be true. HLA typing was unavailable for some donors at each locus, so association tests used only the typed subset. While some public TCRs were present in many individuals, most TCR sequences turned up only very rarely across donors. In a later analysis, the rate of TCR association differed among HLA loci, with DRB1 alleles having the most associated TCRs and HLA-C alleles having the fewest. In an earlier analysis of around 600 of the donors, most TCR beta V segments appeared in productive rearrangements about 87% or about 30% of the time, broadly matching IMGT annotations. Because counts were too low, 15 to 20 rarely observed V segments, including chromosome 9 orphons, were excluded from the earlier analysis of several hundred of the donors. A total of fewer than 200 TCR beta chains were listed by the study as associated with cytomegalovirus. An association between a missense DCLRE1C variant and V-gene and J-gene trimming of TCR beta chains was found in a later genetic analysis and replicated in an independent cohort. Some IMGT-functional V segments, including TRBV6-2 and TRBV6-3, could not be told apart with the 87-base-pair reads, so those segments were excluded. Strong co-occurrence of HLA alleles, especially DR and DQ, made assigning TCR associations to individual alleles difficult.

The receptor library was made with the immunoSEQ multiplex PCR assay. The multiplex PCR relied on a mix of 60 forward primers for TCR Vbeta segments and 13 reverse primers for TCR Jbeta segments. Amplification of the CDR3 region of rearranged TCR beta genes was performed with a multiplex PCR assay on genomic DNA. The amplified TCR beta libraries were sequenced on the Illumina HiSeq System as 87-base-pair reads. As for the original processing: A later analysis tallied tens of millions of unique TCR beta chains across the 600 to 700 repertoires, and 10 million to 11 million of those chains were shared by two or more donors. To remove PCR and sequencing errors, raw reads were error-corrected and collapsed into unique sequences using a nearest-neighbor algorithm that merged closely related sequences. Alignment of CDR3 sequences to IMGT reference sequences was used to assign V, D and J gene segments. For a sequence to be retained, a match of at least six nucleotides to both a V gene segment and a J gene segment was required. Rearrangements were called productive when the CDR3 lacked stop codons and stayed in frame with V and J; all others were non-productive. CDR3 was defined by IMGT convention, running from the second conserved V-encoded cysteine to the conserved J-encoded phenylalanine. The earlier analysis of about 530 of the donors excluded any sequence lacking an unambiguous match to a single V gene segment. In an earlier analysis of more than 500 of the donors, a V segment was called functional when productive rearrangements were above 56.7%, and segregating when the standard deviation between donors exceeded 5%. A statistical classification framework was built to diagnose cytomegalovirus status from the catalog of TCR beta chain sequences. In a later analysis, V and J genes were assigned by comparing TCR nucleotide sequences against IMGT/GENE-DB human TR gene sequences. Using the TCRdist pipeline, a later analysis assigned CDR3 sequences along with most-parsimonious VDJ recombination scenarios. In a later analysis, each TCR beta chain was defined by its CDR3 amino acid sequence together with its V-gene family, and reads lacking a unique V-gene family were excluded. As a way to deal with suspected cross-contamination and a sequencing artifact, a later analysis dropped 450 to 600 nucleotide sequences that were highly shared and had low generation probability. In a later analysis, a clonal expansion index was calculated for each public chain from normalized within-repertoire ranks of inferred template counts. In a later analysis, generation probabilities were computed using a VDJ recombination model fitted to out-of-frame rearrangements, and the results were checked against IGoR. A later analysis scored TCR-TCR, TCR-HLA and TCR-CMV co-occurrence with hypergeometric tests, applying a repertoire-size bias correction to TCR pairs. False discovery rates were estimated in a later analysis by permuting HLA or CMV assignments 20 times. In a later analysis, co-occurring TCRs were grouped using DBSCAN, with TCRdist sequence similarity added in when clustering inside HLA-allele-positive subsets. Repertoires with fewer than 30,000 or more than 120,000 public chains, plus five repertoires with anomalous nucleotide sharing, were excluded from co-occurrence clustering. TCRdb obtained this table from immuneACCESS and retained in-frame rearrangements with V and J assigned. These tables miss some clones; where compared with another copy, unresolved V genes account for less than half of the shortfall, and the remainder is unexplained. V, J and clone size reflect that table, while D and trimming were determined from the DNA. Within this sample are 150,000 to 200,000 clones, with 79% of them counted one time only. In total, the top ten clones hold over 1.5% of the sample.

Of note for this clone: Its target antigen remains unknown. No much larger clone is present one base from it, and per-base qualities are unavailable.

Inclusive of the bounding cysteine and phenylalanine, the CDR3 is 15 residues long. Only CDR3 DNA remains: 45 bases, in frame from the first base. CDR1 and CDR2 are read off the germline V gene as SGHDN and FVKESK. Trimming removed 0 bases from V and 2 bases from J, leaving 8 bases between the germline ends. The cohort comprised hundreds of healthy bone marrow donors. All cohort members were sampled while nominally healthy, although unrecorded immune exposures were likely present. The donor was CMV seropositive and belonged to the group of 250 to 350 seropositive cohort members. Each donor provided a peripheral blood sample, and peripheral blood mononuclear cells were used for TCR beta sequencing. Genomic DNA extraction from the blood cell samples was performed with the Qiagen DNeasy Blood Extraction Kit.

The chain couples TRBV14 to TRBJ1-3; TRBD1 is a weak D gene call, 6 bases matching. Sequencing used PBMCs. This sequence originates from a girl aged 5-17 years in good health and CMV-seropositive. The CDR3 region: CASSQEQGPGNTIYF. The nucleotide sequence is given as TGTGCCAGCAGCCAAGAGCAGGGGCCTGGAAACACCATATATTTT.